This T cell receptor beta chain emerged from a study of blood T cell repertoires in COVID-19. Data came from immunoSEQ multiplex PCR; TCRdb stores just in-frame clones and leaves some out. The sample has 100,000 to 120,000 clones; roughly 79% are singletons. J gave up 5 bases and V 4 bases, and 5 bases lay outside the gene matches. In germline, CDR1 is MNHEY, CDR2 SVGEGT. The CDR3 covers 16 residues. V usage is TRBV6-2 or TRBV6-3 and J usage is TRBJ2-1, with 13 bases matching TRBD2. This clonotype was obtained from a woman in her sixties or seventies with acute or convalescent COVID-19. Sequencing was done on a sample of peripheral blood. The CDR3 here is CASSLRGLAGNNEQFF. CDR3 bases: TGTGCCAGCAGTTTACGGGGACTAGCGGGAAACAATGAGCAGTTCTTC.